The 10 T cell receptor beta chains presented below share a single source sample, sequenced in a study of beta chain features in type 1 diabetes. Study conclusions and caveats: Within each of all four CD4+ subsets, Type 1 diabetes patients had TCRB CDR3s that were moderately but significantly shorter.

The whole isolated RNA underwent reverse transcription, so sequencing captured expressed TCRB transcripts. Assay used: immunoSEQ multiplex PCR; TCRdb lists only in-frame clones, some missing. The data show around 710,000 clones, with around 12% seen just once and more than 0.1% held by the top ten. Which antigens these TCRs recognize remains unknown. The sequencing input was naive CD4+ T cells from blood. These receptors were obtained from a man aged 30 to 45 with type 1 diabetes.

As DNA, the CDR3 is TGTGCCTGGGGGGGAAGTCTCAATCAGCCCCAGCATTTT. Its protein product is CAWGGSLNQPQHF. The V and J genes are TRBV30 and TRBJ1-5, with D possibly matching TRBD1 (5 bases). This CDR3 has 13 amino acids. V dropped 5 bases and J dropped 3 bases, with 11 bases sitting between them. From germline, CDR1 is GTSNPN and CDR2 SVGIG (reference sequence).

The J gene is TRBJ1-3, the V gene TRBV10-3; no clear D gene. Germline values: CDR1 ENHRY, CDR2 SYGVKD. Trimming shortened V by 4 bases and J by 4 bases, and 8 bases separated the two germline ends. This CDR3 spans 13 amino acids. The CDR3 loop reads CAISVDGGNTIYF. The CDR3 nucleotides read TGTGCCATCAGTGTGGACGGCGGAAACACCATATATTTT.

V is TRBV7-9 and J is TRBJ2-2, with D unclear. CDR1 and CDR2 from the germline V gene are SEHNR and FQNEAQ (reference sequence). The V end was cut by 2 bases, the J end by 4 bases, with 11 bases between. The CDR3 is 15 residues long. The CDR3 DNA follows: TGTGCCAGCAGCTTATTTCCAGCAACCACCGGGGAGCTGTTTTTT. Amino acids: CASSLFPATTGELFF.

This clone was seen only a few times. The chain carries TRBV29-1 and TRBJ2-7, with TRBD1 identical over 8 bases. In germline, CDR1 is SQVTM, CDR2 ANQGSEA. V was clipped by 5 bases and J by 2 bases; unmatched bases: 5. The CDR3 spans 13 residues. The CDR3 nucleotides read TGCAGCGTTTTGGAGGGACAGGCCTACGAGCAGTACTTC. It codes for CSVLEGQAYEQYF.

This clone was counted between two and nine times. This chain connects TRBV18 to TRBJ1-2; 7 bases fit TRBD1. This CDR3 comprises 13 residues. The germline V gene has CDR1 KGHSH and CDR2 LQKENI. The J segment lost 8 bases and the V segment lost 3 bases, leaving 6 bases of the junction unmatched. CDR3 protein: CASSPGQGEGYTF. Here the CDR3 DNA reads TGTGCCAGCTCACCCGGGCAGGGGGAAGGCTACACCTTC.

V is TRBV6-5 and J is TRBJ2-5, with D hard to call. Trimming pared 0 bases from V and 5 bases from J, leaving 10 bases between. The CDR3 has 14 residues. The V gene's germline CDR1 is MNHEY and CDR2 SVGAGI. The CDR3 nucleotides are TGTGCCAGCAGTTACTCGCATGGGATGGAGACCCAGTACTTC. It yields the protein CASSYSHGMETQYF.

The V and J genes are TRBV10-3 and TRBJ2-1, with TRBD2 identical over 10 bases. In germline, CDR1 is ENHRY, CDR2 SYGVKD. This CDR3 contains 15 residues. Germline trimming cut 8 bases from V and 7 bases from J; bases unmatched to any gene: 11. The CDR3 here is CAIGLGSGGPNEQFF. The CDR3 nucleotides read TGTGCCATCGGTTTGGGTAGCGGGGGGCCTAATGAGCAGTTCTTC.

Many counts were recorded for this clone. The rearrangement uses TRBV9 and TRBJ1-4, with 7 bases aligning to TRBD1. Trimming at V came to 3 bases and at J to 8 bases, leaving 13 bases not matched to a gene. Looked up from germline, CDR1 is SGDLS and CDR2 is YYNGEE. This CDR3 is built from 16 residues. This chain's CDR3 is CASSEGFRDRREKLFF. As DNA, the CDR3 is TGTGCCAGCAGCGAGGGCTTTAGGGACAGACGCGAAAAACTGTTTTTT.

The gene calls are TRBV10-3 and TRBJ1-5; D call uncertain. Germline V gene lookup returns CDR1 ENHRY and CDR2 SYGVKD. The CDR3 is made up of 14 amino acids. The ends were cut back, 3 bases at V and 0 bases at J, with 6 bases in the middle. The CDR3 nucleotides are TGTGCCATCAGTGAACGGGGTAGCAATCAGCCCCAGCATTTT. It encodes CAISERGSNQPQHF.

The chain recombines TRBV7-9 with TRBJ2-7; TRBD1 aligns across 11 bases. Germline CDR1 and CDR2: SEHNR and FQNEAQ (reference sequence). The J segment lost 3 bases and the V segment lost 3 bases, leaving 7 bases of the junction unmatched. This CDR3 is built from 16 residues. CDR3 sequence reads: CASSFVLGQGGYEQYF. In DNA, the CDR3 is TGTGCCAGCAGCTTTGTGTTGGGACAGGGGGGCTACGAGCAGTACTTC.